Reported below is one TCR beta chain. There is no known antigen for this receptor. No quality values exist for individual bases; no much larger clone is one base distant. The sample belongs to a study of blood T cells in healthy people across ages (dated by TCRdb to between 2014 and 2016). Background for the entire study: Template switching captured roughly one uniquely barcoded TCR beta cDNA molecule per two T cells in model experiments. The donors were split into four age groups: young (average around 15 years), middle-aged (roughly 42), aged (over 55) and long-lived (approximately 89). To avoid experimental bias, donors of different ages were spread randomly across the sequencing lanes. The study analyzed two additional independent replicas of 1 million unique cDNA reads from the same blood draw for two donors, one aged 18 to 30 and one aged 80 or older. Age-related changes in TCR beta repertoire diversity were measured in the study by deep sequencing normalized with unique cDNA molecular identifiers.

The library was produced with 5' RACE. The instrument given in TCRdb is Illumina HiSeq 2500. A second PCR of about 6 to 12 cycles was run with a J-beta primer mix and a sample-barcoded 5' primer. A unique molecular identifier was introduced onto each TCR beta cDNA molecule by a template-switch 5' adaptor carrying 12 random nucleotides. At least 2.5 million CDR3-containing paired-end reads were obtained from each sample. The Mint cDNA synthesis kit, primed by a TRBC-specific oligonucleotide, was used to synthesize first-strand cDNA from all RNA. Following uracil-DNA glycosylase treatment, a first 18-cycle PCR with universal primers M1SS and BC2_uni_R was performed on all cDNA. In the paper's pipeline: Normalization of each sample was performed by random selection of 1 million high-quality reads, each carrying a distinct molecular identifier. Instead of being binned into consensus sequences, reads that shared molecular identifiers were thrown out. MiTCR, set to a Q25 quality threshold and the strictest error-elimination algorithm, was used for CDR3 identification, clonotype clustering and error correction. A nonparametric unseen species model with Euler transformation was used to estimate a lower bound on total TCR beta diversity. TCRdb took the public reads, trimmed them with fastp at Q25, ran MiXCR for clone calling and kept in-frame beta chains. All rows with the same CDR3 protein become a single entry with the most common DNA and genes. TCRdb assigned the V and J calls; the authors' analysis was not used. The sample table contains 730,000 or so distinct CDR3 sequences; only one count was recorded for about 40% of them. The ten largest clones represent about 20% of the sample.

Looking up the germline V gene (reference sequence) yields CDR1 DFQATT and CDR2 SNEGSKA. Germline trimming amounts to 5 bases on V and 4 bases on J, with 19 as the count of junction bases outside the gene matches. From its cysteine to its phenylalanine, the CDR3 spans 17 amino acids. Left in the record is the CDR3 DNA by itself, 51 bases read in frame from the first base. What the authors observed across the whole study: Total diversity estimates from one million sequenced T cells were considered lower bounds and underestimates. The long-lived group showed more naive CD4+ T cells, fewer expanded clones and increased TCR diversity than the aged group, suggesting age selection. Bulk unsorted PBMC profiling prevented conclusive comparison of naive and antigen-experienced compartments. Because donor CMV infection status was unknown, age-related changes in expanded clonotypes were potentially confounded. There was a strong correlation between observed TCR beta diversity and the percentage of naive T cells measured by flow cytometry. Observed TCR beta diversity per million T cells fell roughly linearly with age, and a significant reduction was already apparent by age roughly 40.

The 39 donors, aged about 6 to 90 years, were systemically healthy Caucasian individuals from Russia. Ten milliliters of peripheral blood were drawn from each donor into EDTA-treated Vacutainer tubes. Ficoll-Paque density-gradient centrifugation was used to isolate PBMCs, with at least 7 million per sample. Trizol reagent was used to extract total RNA from PBMCs, with at least 6 micrograms per sample. The percentages of naive CD45RAhigh/CD27high T cells were determined by flow cytometry on a PBMC aliquot from every donor. Material for sequencing was blood. The receptor was isolated from a woman aged 60-70 years in good health. Rearrangement joined TRBV20-1 to TRBJ2-5; TRBD1 lines up with 7 middle nucleotides. The CDR3 has the sequence CSAGVNPGQRGRETQYF. The base sequence is TGCAGTGCTGGGGTCAACCCGGGACAGAGGGGTCGAGAGACCCAGTACTTC.